These 17 T cell receptor beta chains originate from one sample sequenced in a study of Graves' ophthalmopathy and Graves' hyperthyroidism. Researchers took RNA transcripts and amplified TCR beta CDR3 regions from them. The first round was an RT-PCR with HTBI primers, and the second round was a multiplex PCR. TCRdb recomputed calls from the multiplex PCR reads with MiXCR, one row per CDR3 protein. This sample yields 450,000 to 600,000 distinct CDR3 sequences, of which under 40% are seen a single time; about 4.1% belongs to the top ten. The sample was peripheral blood or thyroid tissue (not recorded which). The receptors here all came from an adult man with Graves' hyperthyroidism.

This clonotype was counted many times. J is TRBJ1-6 and V is TRBV15; no reliable D call. The V end was cut by 5 bases, the J end by 9 bases, with 14 bases between. Germline-derived CDR1 and CDR2 are LNHNV and YYDKDF (reference sequence). This CDR3 is 14 amino acids long. In nucleotides, the CDR3 is TGTGCCACCAGCGCCCCTGATTCAGGTTCACCCCTCCACTTT. It translates to CATSAPDSGSPLHF.

This clonotype was picked up many times. This chain connects TRBV20-1 to TRBJ1-2, with D unresolved. The germline CDR1 and CDR2 sequences are DFQATT and SNEGSKA (reference sequence). Trimming shortened V by 0 bases and J by 3 bases, and 8 bases separated the two germline ends. The CDR3 runs 13 residues. The CDR3 coding sequence is TGCAGTGCTAGAGATAAAGTGCACTATGGCTACACCTTC. It is translated as CSARDKVHYGYTF.

This clonotype was counted only a few times. V is TRBV7-9 and J is TRBJ2-6; no firm D call. Germline loops: CDR1 SEHNR, CDR2 FQNEAQ (reference sequence). The germline V and J ends were trimmed by 7 bases and 0 bases, with 10 bases remaining between them. This CDR3 has 15 amino acids. The CDR3 sequence: CASNPIVSGANVLTF. The CDR3 DNA reads TGTGCCAGCAACCCTATAGTCTCTGGGGCCAACGTCCTGACTTTC. Full variable domain (outside the CDR3, taken from reference TRBV7-9 and TRBJ2-6): DTGVSQNPRHKITKRGQNVTFRCDPISEHNRLYWYRQTLGQGPEFLTYFQNEAQLEKSRLLSDRFSAERPKGSFSTLEIQRTEQGDSAMYLCASNPIVSGANVLTFGAGSRLTVL.

The gene calls are TRBV2 and TRBJ2-6; 10 positions agree with TRBD1. This CDR3 is 20 amino acids long. V trimming: 6 bases; J trimming: 0 bases; junction bases outside the gene matches: 14. The germline V gene has CDR1 SNHLY and CDR2 FYNNEI. In DNA, the CDR3 is TGTGCCAGCAGCGTAGACGGTTCGGGACAGGGGAGCTCTGGGGCCAACGTCCTGACTTTC. This codes for CASSVDGSGQGSSGANVLTF.

The V gene is TRBV5-4, the J gene TRBJ1-2, with D possibly being TRBD1 (5 bases). V was shortened by 4 bases and J by 3 bases, with 16 bases between the two germline ends. CDR3 length equals 15 residues. Germline CDR1 and CDR2: SGHNT and YYREEE (reference sequence). Written as DNA, the CDR3 is TGTGCCAGCAGCCCCCCCGTAAGGGGTGACTATGGCTACACCTTC. This translates into CASSPPVRGDYGYTF. Full variable domain (missing parts from reference TRBV5-4 and TRBJ1-2): ETGVTQSPTHLIKTRGQQVTLRCSSQSGHNTVSWYQQALGQGPQFIFQYYREEENGRGNFPPRFSGLQFPNYSSELNVNALELDDSALYLCASSPPVRGDYGYTFGSGTRLTVV.

This clonotype was counted ten times or more. This chain's CDR3 is CASSVSGVNTGELFF. For the CDR3, the DNA is TGTGCCAGCAGCGTGTCAGGGGTGAACACCGGGGAGCTGTTTTTT. The rearrangement uses TRBV9 and TRBJ2-2; D is perhaps TRBD1 (6 bases). There are 15 residues in the CDR3. Per the germline V gene, CDR1 is SGDLS and CDR2 is YYNGEE. V shed 2 bases and J shed 1 base, with 9 bases lying between them.

There are many counts of this clonotype. V is TRBV10-3 and J is TRBJ1-1; TRBD1 agrees at 7 bases. Per the germline V gene, CDR1 is ENHRY and CDR2 is SYGVKD. Losses at the gene ends were 2 bases for V and 4 bases for J; bases not matched to a gene: 7. This CDR3 has 15 residues. The chain's CDR3 is CAISETTGKSTEAFF. The CDR3 region has the DNA TGTGCCATCAGTGAGACGACAGGGAAGAGCACTGAAGCTTTCTTT.

This clonotype has just a few counts. The V gene is TRBV20-1, the J gene TRBJ1-1; D gene ambiguous. Trimming took 0 bases from V and 1 from J, leaving 15 bases between them. The CDR3 runs to 16 residues. The germline CDR1 and CDR2 sequences are DFQATT and SNEGSKA (reference sequence). Here the CDR3 DNA reads TGCAGTGCTAGAGATATTCTCGCCGGGCAGAACACTGAAGCTTTCTTT. It is translated as CSARDILAGQNTEAFF.

The rearrangement links TRBV7-9 to TRBJ2-7; D may be TRBD2 (6 bases). V was shortened by 4 bases and J by 4 bases, with 11 bases between the two germline ends. CDR1 is SEHNR, CDR2 FQNEAQ, per germline (reference sequence). There are 13 residues in the CDR3. DNA of the CDR3: TGTGCCAGCAGCTACCTGGACTATTACGAGCAGTACTTC. Its protein is CASSYLDYYEQYF.

This clonotype was found once. The rearrangement links TRBV30 to TRBJ1-4; no firm D call. The CDR3 is 15 amino acids. Germline V gene sequence: CDR1 GTSNPN, CDR2 SVGIG (reference sequence). The germline V and J ends were trimmed by 0 bases and 0 bases, with 8 bases remaining between them. The CDR3 sequence: CAWSVSRTTNEKLFF. CDR3 DNA: TGTGCCTGGAGTGTAAGCAGAACAACTAATGAAAAACTGTTTTTT.

Comment on this clonotype: This may be a read error, as it is one base from a much larger clone. The chain couples TRBV11-1 to TRBJ2-2, with 11 bases identical to TRBD1. The V gene's germline CDR1 is SGHAT and CDR2 FQDESV (reference sequence). The ends lost 7 bases at V and 3 bases at J; junction bases unmatched: 7. The CDR3 totals 16 residues. CDR3 residues: CASTRPGQGDTGELFF. CDR3 bases: TGTGCCAGCACCCGGCCGGGACAGGGGGACACCGGGGAGCTGTTTTTT.

The chain recombines TRBV7-2 with TRBJ2-3, with 7 bases aligning to TRBD2. CDR3 size: 12 residues. The V segment lost 1 base and the J segment 14 bases; nucleotides outside the gene matches: 6. The germline gives CDR1 SGHTA, CDR2 FQGNSA. The CDR3 DNA reads TGTGCCAGCAGCTTAGATGGGGGGGTTAGGTATTTT. Translation gives CASSLDGGVRYF. Complete variable domain (other parts from reference TRBV7-2 and TRBJ2-3): GAGVSQSPSNKVTEKGKDVELRCDPISGHTALYWYRQSLGQGLEFLIYFQGNSAPDKSGLPSDRFSAERTGGSVSTLTIQRTQQEDSAVYLCASSLDGGVRYFGPGTRLTVL.

This clonotype was recorded many times. CDR3 sequence: CASRGQVITGELFF. The CDR3 region has the DNA TGTGCCAGCAGGGGACAGGTTATCACCGGGGAGCTGTTTTTT. The V call is TRBV2, the J call TRBJ2-2; 8 bases fit TRBD1. The length of the CDR3 is 14 residues. Germline V gene sequence: CDR1 SNHLY, CDR2 FYNNEI. V gave up 6 bases and J gave up 4 bases; unmatched junction bases: 4.

As concerns this clonotype: Being one base from a much bigger clone, this may be a read error. The chain couples TRBV6-5 to TRBJ1-2; tentatively, D is TRBD1 (6 bases). CDR1 and CDR2 (germline): MNHEY, SVGAGI. V lost 10 bases, J lost 7 bases, and 19 bases lay in between. The CDR3 has 13 amino acids. The CDR3 here is CANRYDRFGGYTF. The CDR3 nucleotides are TGTGCCAACAGATACGACAGGTTCGGTGGCTACACCTTC.

This clonotype was counted between two and nine times. The chain is built from TRBV4-1 and TRBJ2-7, with 13 bases aligning to TRBD2. The CDR3 is 15 amino acids. Germline CDR1 and CDR2: MGHRA and YSYEKL. The ends lost 3 bases at V and 2 bases at J; junction bases unmatched: 1. The CDR3 DNA sequence: TGCGCCAGCAGCCAGGGGACTAGCGGGACCTACGAGCAGTACTTC. Translating gives CASSQGTSGTYEQYF.

The sample holds many counts of this clonotype. V is TRBV6-2 or TRBV6-3 and J is TRBJ1-5; TRBD1 is a possible D gene (5 bases). Trimming pared 2 bases from V and 5 bases from J, leaving 19 bases between. Looked up from germline, CDR1 is MNHEY and CDR2 is SVGEGT. The CDR3 covers 17 residues. This CDR3 is CASSYGSGTVLDQPQHF. CDR3 nucleotides: TGTGCCAGCAGTTACGGTTCAGGGACGGTTTTAGATCAGCCCCAGCATTTT.

V gene TRBV7-8 combines with J gene TRBJ1-2; tentative D call: TRBD1 (5 bases). The ends were cut back, 1 base at V and 7 bases at J, with 10 bases in the middle. Germline V gene lookup returns CDR1 SGHVS and CDR2 FQNEAQ. The CDR3 contains 13 residues. CDR3 DNA: TGTGCCAGCAGCTTAGGCAGGGTCCGTGGCTACACCTTC. This sequence encodes CASSLGRVRGYTF.